The 4 T cell receptor beta chains given below trace back to one sample, sequenced in a study of vaccination effects on CD4 cells after COVID-19 (dated by TCRdb to the early 2020s). These receptors lack a known antigen. In the ViraFEST assay, PBMC were stimulated with viral peptide pools, and TCR sequencing was then used to find antigen-specific CD4+ T cell clonotypes based on their expansion. After around 11 days of culture, CD4+ T cells were isolated with the EasySep CD4+ T cell isolation kit. The absence of prior SARS-CoV-2 infection in healthy vaccine recipients was confirmed by negative nucleocapsid antibodies before and after vaccination. The library was prepared using the immunoSEQ multiplex PCR assay. TCRdb took over this immuneACCESS table, retaining in-frame rearrangements with V and J assigned. Such tables are incomplete; in checked studies, under half of the missing clones stem from an unresolved V gene, and the remainder is unexplained. The sample has about 55,000 clones on record, under 75% of them singletons. Clones ranked in the top ten supply about 16% of the sample.

Sequenced here: CD4+ T cells from PBMCs cultured with SARS-CoV-2 spike peptides, sampled before COVID-19 vaccination. What the cell subset or site label conveys for this sample: SARS-CoV-2 spike overlapping peptide pool stimulation. The receptors were sampled from a human donor who received a COVID-19 vaccine.

The chain recombines TRBV19 with TRBJ1-5, with D hard to call. The CDR3 is made up of 13 amino acids. V lost 10 bases and J lost 2, with 12 bases in between. The germline V gene encodes CDR1 LNHDA and CDR2 SQIVND (reference sequence). This CDR3 reads CATVDRGNQPQHF. The CDR3 DNA follows: TGTGCCACCGTGGATAGGGGCAATCAGCCCCAGCATTTT.

The chain has TRBV5-1 and TRBJ1-1, with 7 positions matching TRBD1. Germline V gene sequence: CDR1 SGHRS, CDR2 YFSETQ. After removal of 0 bases from V and 4 bases from J, the junction contained 6 bases not matched to a gene. The CDR3 spans 15 residues. The CDR3 nucleotides are TGCGCCAGCAGCTTGGCCGACAGGGAAGGCACTGAAGCTTTCTTT. Translating it yields CASSLADREGTEAFF.

The chain carries TRBV24-1 and TRBJ2-1, with D perhaps TRBD1 (6 bases). This CDR3 contains 16 residues. V gave up 0 bases and J gave up 7 bases, with 15 bases separating them. The germline V gene has CDR1 KGHDR and CDR2 SFDVKD. The CDR3 region is CATSDLGQPLVNEQFF. CDR3 nucleotide sequence: TGTGCCACCAGTGATTTGGGACAGCCCTTGGTAAATGAGCAGTTCTTC.

The chain couples TRBV7-2 to TRBJ1-4, with TRBD1 as a possible D gene (5 bases). V was shortened by 1 base and J by 5 bases, with 11 bases between the two germline ends. The CDR3 length is 15 residues. In germline, CDR1 is SGHTA, CDR2 FQGNSA. The CDR3: CASSLGGTSNEKLFF. The CDR3 nucleotides read TGTGCCAGCAGCTTAGGAGGGACCTCCAATGAAAAACTGTTTTTT.